The next 22 T cell receptor beta chains were all read from a single sample in a study of shared clonotypes between healthy human individuals. Method: immunoSEQ multiplex PCR; TCRdb's copy keeps in-frame clones and lacks some. The data show more than 150,000 clones, 90% to 95% seen once. The specimen was naive CD4+ T cells sorted from blood. Noted subset: CD45RA+ positively selected. These receptors were obtained from a woman in her twenties or thirties in good health.

The rearrangement links TRBV4-2 to TRBJ2-7; 9 bases line up with TRBD1. The germline CDR1 and CDR2 sequences are LGHNA and YNFKEQ. The J segment lost 7 bases and the V segment lost 5 bases, leaving 15 bases of the junction unmatched. The CDR3 extends over 16 amino acids. The CDR3 region is CASSFRLGQGSEEQYF. The CDR3 region has the DNA TGTGCCAGCAGCTTTCGCTTGGGACAGGGATCAGAAGAGCAGTACTTC.

This chain connects TRBV28 to TRBJ2-5, with D tentatively TRBD2 (6 bases). V lost 5 bases and J lost 2, with 18 bases in between. This CDR3 comprises 16 residues. CDR1 is MDHEN and CDR2 is SYDVKM in the germline V gene. In nucleotides, the CDR3 is TGTGCCAGCAGTCCGCCTTGGCGGGGAGGACAAGAGACCCAGTACTTC. Its translation: CASSPPWRGGQETQYF.

CDR3 bases: TGTGCCAGCAGTTTAGAGAGACAGGCTGAAGAGACCCAGTACTTC. Residues: CASSLERQAEETQYF. The V call is TRBV28, the J call TRBJ2-5; D possibly corresponds to TRBD1 (6 bases). The V gene's germline CDR1 is MDHEN and CDR2 SYDVKM. V was clipped by 2 bases and J by 3 bases, with 13 bases between them. This CDR3 contains 15 residues.

This rearrangement joins TRBV5-1 to TRBJ2-7; D ambiguous. V was shortened by 2 bases and J by 2 bases, with 8 bases between the two germline ends. This CDR3 region has 13 residues. Germline CDR1 SGHRS, CDR2 YFSETQ. In DNA form, the CDR3 reads TGCGCCAGCAGCTTAGGGCCCACCTACGAGCAGTACTTC. Translating it yields CASSLGPTYEQYF. The full variable domain, in which reference TRBV5-1 and TRBJ2-7 provide the parts outside the CDR3, is KAGVTQTPRYLIKTRGQQVTLSCSPISGHRSVSWYQQTPGQGLQFLFEYFSETQRNKGNFPGRFSGRQFSNSRSEMNVSTLELGDSALYLCASSLGPTYEQYFGPGTRLTVT.

The V call is TRBV28, the J call TRBJ1-2; D might be TRBD1 (6 bases). CDR3 length equals 16 residues. Germline-derived CDR1 and CDR2 are MDHEN and SYDVKM. The V end lost 1 base, the J end lost 3 bases, and 15 bases lay between the germline ends. The CDR3 nucleotides read TGTGCCAGCAGTTTATCCGAGACAGGAGTAGACTATGGCTACACCTTC. Amino acid sequence: CASSLSETGVDYGYTF.

The rearrangement uses TRBV4-2 and TRBJ1-2, with D maybe TRBD1 (6 bases). CDR3 length: 16 amino acids. In germline, CDR1 is LGHNA, CDR2 YNFKEQ. V shed 5 bases and J shed 5 bases, with 21 bases lying between them. The CDR3 nucleotides are TGTGCCAGCAGCTTAATGAGCCCCGGGACAAGATATGGCTACACCTTC. Its translation is CASSLMSPGTRYGYTF.

This clone has a single count. This chain connects TRBV11-3 to TRBJ2-7; a weak D match, TRBD1 (6 bases). Trimming took 5 bases from V and 2 from J, leaving 13 bases between them. This CDR3 spans 14 amino acids. Germline V gene data show CDR1 as SGHNT and CDR2 as YENEEA. This chain's CDR3 is CASSQSGHTYEQYF. In DNA form, the CDR3 reads TGTGCCAGCAGCCAATCGGGACACACCTACGAGCAGTACTTC.

The chain combines TRBV15 with TRBJ1-1, with D perhaps matching TRBD1 (5 bases). This CDR3 comprises 14 residues. Germline CDR1 and CDR2: LNHNV and YYDKDF (reference sequence). Trimming took 8 bases from V and 0 from J, leaving 13 bases between them. CDR3 sequence reads: CATELRTLNTEAFF. CDR3 sequence (DNA): TGTGCCACCGAATTGAGGACACTGAACACTGAAGCTTTCTTT.

This clone was observed a single time. This sequence joins TRBV28 and TRBJ1-2, with 7 bases lining up with TRBD1. The CDR3 loop spans 15 amino acids. From germline, CDR1 is MDHEN and CDR2 SYDVKM. V dropped 5 bases and J dropped 2; count of bases not matched to a gene: 8. CDR3 in amino acids: CASSSPGTANYGYTF. The DNA for the CDR3 is TGTGCCAGCAGTAGCCCCGGGACAGCGAACTATGGCTACACCTTC.

This clone was detected once. The J gene is TRBJ2-3, the V gene TRBV28, with unresolved D. The V gene lost 6 bases and the J gene lost 0 bases, with 4 bases spanning the gap. The CDR3 is 12 residues long. The germline V gene encodes CDR1 MDHEN and CDR2 SYDVKM. In DNA form, the CDR3 reads TGTGCCAGCAGACCAAGCACAGATACGCAGTATTTT. This gives the protein CASRPSTDTQYF.

The J gene is TRBJ2-1, the V gene TRBV19; D possibly matches TRBD1 or TRBD2 (5 bases each). Germline V CDR1 and CDR2: LNHDA, SQIVND (reference sequence). The CDR3 extends over 13 amino acids. V lost 5 bases to trimming and J lost 8 bases, with 13 bases between them. The CDR3 sequence: CASSPPGGYEQFF. In DNA form, the CDR3 reads TGTGCCAGTAGTCCCCCTGGGGGTTATGAGCAGTTCTTC.

The chain joins TRBV28 to TRBJ2-5; a weak D match, TRBD1 (5 bases). The CDR3 is 15 residues long. Per the germline V gene, CDR1 is MDHEN and CDR2 is SYDVKM. The V and J ends lost 4 bases and 1 base respectively, with 13 bases between them. The CDR3 protein is CASSSLRQTQETQYF. The CDR3 DNA reads TGTGCCAGCAGTTCCCTTCGACAGACCCAAGAGACCCAGTACTTC.

This rearrangement joins TRBV29-1 to TRBJ2-7; 10 bases line up with TRBD1. Germline CDR1 is SQVTM and CDR2 is ANQGSEA. The CDR3 totals 17 residues. Trimming cost V 7 bases and J 3 bases; bases outside gene matches: 18. The CDR3 loop is CSAAGTGASDTLYEQYF. CDR3 sequence (DNA): TGCAGCGCAGCCGGGACAGGGGCTTCGGATACCCTCTACGAGCAGTACTTC.

The rearrangement links TRBV7-2 to TRBJ2-1; TRBD2 agrees at 7 bases. CDR1 is SGHTA and CDR2 is FQGNSA in the germline V gene. The length of the CDR3 is 16 residues. The J segment lost 3 bases and the V segment lost 2 bases, leaving 7 bases of the junction unmatched. CDR3 protein: CASSLWLAEFYNEQFF. The DNA for the CDR3 is TGTGCCAGCAGCTTATGGCTAGCGGAGTTCTACAATGAGCAGTTCTTC. Supplemented by reference TRBV7-2 and TRBJ2-1, the full variable domain reads GAGVSQSPSNKVTEKGKDVELRCDPISGHTALYWYRQSLGQGLEFLIYFQGNSAPDKSGLPSDRFSAERTGGSVSTLTIQRTQQEDSAVYLCASSLWLAEFYNEQFFGPGTRLTVL.

The chain joins TRBV11-3 to TRBJ2-2; 9 nucleotides agree with TRBD1. Germline V lookup: CDR1 SGHNT, CDR2 YENEEA. This CDR3 contains 18 residues. Unmatched junction bases numbered 11, after V lost 5 bases and J lost 1 base. The CDR3 nucleotides are TGTGCCAGCAGCCCGAACACCGGGACAGGGAAGAACACCGGGGAGCTGTTTTTT. This codes for CASSPNTGTGKNTGELFF.

This sequence joins TRBV6-1 and TRBJ1-5; D not certain. V lost 1 base and J lost 0, with 7 bases in between. The germline V gene has CDR1 MNHNS and CDR2 SASEGT. The CDR3 sequence is 15 residues long. The DNA of the CDR3 is TGTGCCAGCAGTGAAGATTTGGATAGCAATCAGCCCCAGCATTTT. Translating gives CASSEDLDSNQPQHF.

The rearrangement links TRBV28 to TRBJ2-5; the D is unclear. The CDR3 sequence is 12 residues long. The V end lost 8 bases, the J end lost 11 bases, and 18 bases lay between the germline ends. Germline assignment: CDR1 MDHEN and CDR2 SYDVKM. CDR3 nucleotide sequence: TGTGCCAGCCGCAAACAGCCTCTGGGGCAGTACTTC. Protein sequence: CASRKQPLGQYF.

J is TRBJ2-1 and V is TRBV7-9; 7 bases agree with TRBD1. Germline V gene sequence: CDR1 SEHNR, CDR2 FQNEAQ (reference sequence). This CDR3 spans 17 amino acids. J was trimmed by 0 bases and V by 2 bases; bases with no gene match: 7. The CDR3 is CASSLYADRSSYNEQFF. The DNA for the CDR3 is TGTGCCAGCAGCTTATATGCGGACAGGAGCTCCTACAATGAGCAGTTCTTC.

The genes are TRBV10-3 and TRBJ2-7, with 7 bases identical to TRBD2. Trimming cost V 2 bases and J 1 base; bases outside gene matches: 11. The CDR3 spans 17 residues. CDR1 is ENHRY and CDR2 is SYGVKD in the germline V gene. The CDR3 DNA reads TGTGCCATCAGTGAGCCGGGACTACCTTCGGGGTCCTACGAGCAGTACTTC. Translated, it gives CAISEPGLPSGSYEQYF.

This clone was found a few times. This chain connects TRBV7-9 to TRBJ1-2; 7 bases agree with TRBD1. The CDR3 runs 12 residues. With V trimmed by 5 bases and J by 7 bases, 4 bases remained unmatched. Germline values: CDR1 SEHNR, CDR2 FQNEAQ (reference sequence). CDR3 protein: CASSPGQPGYTF. The DNA of the CDR3 is TGTGCCAGCAGCCCGGGACAGCCTGGCTACACCTTC. The full variable domain, its missing parts supplied by reference TRBV7-9 and TRBJ1-2, is DTGVSQNPRHKITKRGQNVTFRCDPISEHNRLYWYRQTLGQGPEFLTYFQNEAQLEKSRLLSDRFSAERPKGSFSTLEIQRTEQGDSAMYLCASSPGQPGYTFGSGTRLTVV.

This chain uses TRBV18 with TRBJ1-4; no clear D. The V end lost 2 bases, the J end lost 8 bases, and 15 bases lay between the germline ends. The CDR3 spans 15 residues. Germline V gene sequence: CDR1 KGHSH, CDR2 LQKENI. This chain's CDR3 is CASSPLIGGGEKLFF. In DNA form, the CDR3 reads TGTGCCAGCTCACCATTGATAGGCGGCGGGGAAAAACTGTTTTTT.

The chain employs TRBV18 and TRBJ2-5; 13 nucleotides agree with TRBD2. Germline V lookup: CDR1 KGHSH, CDR2 LQKENI. CDR3 length equals 18 residues. The ends lost 2 bases at V and 4 bases at J; junction bases unmatched: 10. CDR3 sequence: CASSPGTSGRALGETQYF. The CDR3 coding sequence is TGTGCCAGCTCACCAGGTACTAGCGGGAGGGCCCTCGGAGAGACCCAGTACTTC.